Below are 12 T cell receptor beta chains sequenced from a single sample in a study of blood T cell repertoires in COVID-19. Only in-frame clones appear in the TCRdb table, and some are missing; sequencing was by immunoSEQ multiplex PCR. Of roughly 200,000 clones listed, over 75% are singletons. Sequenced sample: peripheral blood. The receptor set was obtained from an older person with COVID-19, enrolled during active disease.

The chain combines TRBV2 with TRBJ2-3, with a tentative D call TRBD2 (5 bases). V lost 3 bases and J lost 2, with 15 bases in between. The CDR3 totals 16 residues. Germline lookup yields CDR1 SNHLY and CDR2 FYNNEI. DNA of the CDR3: TGTGCCAGCAGTGATGGAGGCCCAGGCCACACAGATACGCAGTATTTT. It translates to CASSDGGPGHTDTQYF.

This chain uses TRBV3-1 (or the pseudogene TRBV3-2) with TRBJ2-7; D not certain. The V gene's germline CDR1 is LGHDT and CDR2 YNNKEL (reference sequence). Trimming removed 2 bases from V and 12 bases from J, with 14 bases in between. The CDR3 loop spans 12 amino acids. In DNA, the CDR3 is TGTGCCAGCAGCCAAATGCGAGGAGCGCCGTACTTC. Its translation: CASSQMRGAPYF.

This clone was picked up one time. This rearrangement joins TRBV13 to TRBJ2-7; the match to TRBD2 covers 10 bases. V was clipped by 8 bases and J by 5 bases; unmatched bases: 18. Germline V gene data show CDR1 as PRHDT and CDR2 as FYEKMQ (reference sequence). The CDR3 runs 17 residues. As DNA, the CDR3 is TGTGCCAGCTGTCGATCTGGGACTAGCGAAAGGGGGCACGAGCAGTACTTC. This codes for CASCRSGTSERGHEQYF.

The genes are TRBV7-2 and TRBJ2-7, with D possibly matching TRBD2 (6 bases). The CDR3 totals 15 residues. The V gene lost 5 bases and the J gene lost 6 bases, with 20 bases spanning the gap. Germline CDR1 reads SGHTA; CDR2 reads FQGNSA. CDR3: CASSRGTRPRLEQYF. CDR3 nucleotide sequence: TGTGCCAGCAGCCGCGGGACTCGTCCGCGTCTCGAGCAGTACTTC.

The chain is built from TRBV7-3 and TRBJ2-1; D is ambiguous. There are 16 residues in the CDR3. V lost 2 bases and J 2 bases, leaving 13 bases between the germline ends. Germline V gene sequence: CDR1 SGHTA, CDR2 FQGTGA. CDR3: CASSLGPPPAYNEQFF. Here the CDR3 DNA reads TGTGCCAGCAGCTTAGGGCCCCCGCCGGCCTACAATGAGCAGTTCTTC.

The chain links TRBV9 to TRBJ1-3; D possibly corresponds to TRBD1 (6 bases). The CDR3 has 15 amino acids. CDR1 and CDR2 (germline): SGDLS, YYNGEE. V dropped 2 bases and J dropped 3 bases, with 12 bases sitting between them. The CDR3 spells CASSVTQGLGNTIYF. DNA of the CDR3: TGTGCCAGCAGCGTTACGCAGGGGCTTGGAAACACCATATATTTT. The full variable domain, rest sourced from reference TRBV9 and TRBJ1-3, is DSGVTQTPKHLITATGQRVTLRCSPRSGDLSVYWYQQSLDQGLQFLIQYYNGEERAKGNILERFSAQQFPDLHSELNLSSLELGDSALYFCASSVTQGLGNTIYFGEGSWLTVV.

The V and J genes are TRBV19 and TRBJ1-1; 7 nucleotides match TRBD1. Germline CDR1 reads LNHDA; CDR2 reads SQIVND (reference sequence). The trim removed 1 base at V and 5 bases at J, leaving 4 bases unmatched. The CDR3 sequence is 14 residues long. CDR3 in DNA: TGTGCCAGTAGTATAGTTTCCAGGGGGACTGAAGCTTTCTTT. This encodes CASSIVSRGTEAFF.

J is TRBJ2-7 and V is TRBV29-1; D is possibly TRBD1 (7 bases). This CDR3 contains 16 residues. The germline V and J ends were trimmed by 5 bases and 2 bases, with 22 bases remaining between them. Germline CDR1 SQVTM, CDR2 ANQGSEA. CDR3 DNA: TGCAGCGTTCGGGACAGCGGGTACGGGCTTACCTACGAGCAGTACTTC. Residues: CSVRDSGYGLTYEQYF.

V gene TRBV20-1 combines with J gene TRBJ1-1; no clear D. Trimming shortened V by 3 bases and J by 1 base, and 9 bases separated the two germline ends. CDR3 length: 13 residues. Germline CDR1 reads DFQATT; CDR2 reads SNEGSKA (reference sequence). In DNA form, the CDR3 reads TGCAGTGCTAGTGTGGCAGGGAACACTGAAGCTTTCTTT. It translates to CSASVAGNTEAFF.

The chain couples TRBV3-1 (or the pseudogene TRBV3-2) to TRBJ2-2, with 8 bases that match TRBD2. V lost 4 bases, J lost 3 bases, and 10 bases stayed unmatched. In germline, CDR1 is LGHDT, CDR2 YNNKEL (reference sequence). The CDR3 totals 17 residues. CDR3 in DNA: TGTGCCAGCAGCCCAGAGCCGGGGGGGCTGGACACCGGGGAGCTGTTTTTT. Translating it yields CASSPEPGGLDTGELFF.

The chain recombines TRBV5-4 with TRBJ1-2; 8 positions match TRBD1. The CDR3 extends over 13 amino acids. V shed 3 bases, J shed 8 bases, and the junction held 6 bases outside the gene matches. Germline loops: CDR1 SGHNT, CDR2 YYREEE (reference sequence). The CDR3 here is CASSYQGARGYTF. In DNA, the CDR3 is TGTGCCAGCAGCTATCAGGGGGCGCGAGGCTACACCTTC.

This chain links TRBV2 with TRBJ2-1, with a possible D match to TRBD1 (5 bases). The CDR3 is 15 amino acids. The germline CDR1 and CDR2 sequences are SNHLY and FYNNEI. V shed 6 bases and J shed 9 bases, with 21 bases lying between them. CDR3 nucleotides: TGTGCCAGCAGGTTCAGGGTCGTCCCCTCGGGTGAGCAGTTCTTC. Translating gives CASRFRVVPSGEQFF.